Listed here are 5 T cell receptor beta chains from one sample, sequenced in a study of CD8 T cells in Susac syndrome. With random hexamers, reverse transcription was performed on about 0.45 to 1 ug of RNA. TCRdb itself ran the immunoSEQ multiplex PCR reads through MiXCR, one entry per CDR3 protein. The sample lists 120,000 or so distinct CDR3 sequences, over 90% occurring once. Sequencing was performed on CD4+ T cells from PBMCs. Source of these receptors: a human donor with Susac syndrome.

This CDR3 reads CSAMDPGGQGYEQYF. Here the CDR3 DNA reads TGCAGTGCGATGGACCCGGGGGGACAGGGGTACGAGCAGTACTTC. The rearrangement joins TRBV20-1 to TRBJ2-7, with 10 bases identical to TRBD1. The CDR3 is 15 residues long. Germline CDR1 is DFQATT and CDR2 is SNEGSKA (reference sequence). J gave up 4 bases and V 6 bases, and 12 bases lay outside the gene matches.

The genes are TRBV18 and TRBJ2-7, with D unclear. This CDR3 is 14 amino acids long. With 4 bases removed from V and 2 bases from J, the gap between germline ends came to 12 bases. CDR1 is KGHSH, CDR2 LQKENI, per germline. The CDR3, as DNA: TGTGCCAGCTCACGTGGCGCCCAAACCTACGAGCAGTACTTC. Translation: CASSRGAQTYEQYF.

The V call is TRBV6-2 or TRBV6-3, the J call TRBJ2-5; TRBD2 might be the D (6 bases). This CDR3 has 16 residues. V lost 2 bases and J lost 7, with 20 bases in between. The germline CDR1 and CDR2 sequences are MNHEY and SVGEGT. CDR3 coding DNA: TGTGCCAGCAGTTACGACGCCCGGGACTGGCAGTGGACCCAGTACTTC. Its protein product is CASSYDARDWQWTQYF.

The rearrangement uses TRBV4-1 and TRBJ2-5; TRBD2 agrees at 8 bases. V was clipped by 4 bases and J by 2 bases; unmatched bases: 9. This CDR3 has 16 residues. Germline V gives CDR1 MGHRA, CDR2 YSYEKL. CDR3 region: CASSPTGGRPQETQYF. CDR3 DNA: TGCGCCAGCAGCCCCACCGGCGGGAGGCCTCAAGAGACCCAGTACTTC.

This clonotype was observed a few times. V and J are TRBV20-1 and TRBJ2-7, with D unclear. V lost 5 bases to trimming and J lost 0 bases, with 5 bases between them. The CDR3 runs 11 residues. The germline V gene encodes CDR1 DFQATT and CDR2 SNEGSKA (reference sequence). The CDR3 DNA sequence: TGCAGTGCTCGAGGCTCCTACGAGCAGTACTTC. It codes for CSARGSYEQYF.